The 32 T cell receptor beta chains below come from one sample, sequenced in a study of blood T cell repertoires in COVID-19. Profiled with immunoSEQ multiplex PCR; TCRdb holds only in-frame clones, not every one. The sample records 200,000 to 250,000 clones, around 86% being singletons. The sequenced sample was peripheral blood. The receptors derive from a man in his 60s who had recovered from COVID-19.

The gene calls are TRBV18 and TRBJ1-3, with D maybe TRBD1 (6 bases). The germline V gene encodes CDR1 KGHSH and CDR2 LQKENI. Between the trimmed V and J ends, which lost 6 bases and 0 bases, there was a span of 12 bases. The CDR3 is 15 amino acids. Written as DNA, the CDR3 is TGTGCCAGCTCGCTGACAGGCTACTCTGGAAACACCATATATTTT. This sequence encodes CASSLTGYSGNTIYF.

This chain connects TRBV19 to TRBJ2-3; D ambiguous. The CDR3 spans 16 residues. The germline CDR1 and CDR2 sequences are LNHDA and SQIVND (reference sequence). The V and J ends lost 3 bases and 1 base respectively, with 14 bases between them. The CDR3 region has the DNA TGTGCCAGTAGTATCGGTCCGGGTCCCCGCACAGATACGCAGTATTTT. It yields the protein CASSIGPGPRTDTQYF. Combining the CDR3 with reference TRBV19 and TRBJ2-3 gives the whole variable domain DGGITQSPKYLFRKEGQNVTLSCEQNLNHDAMYWYRQDPGQGLRLIYYSQIVNDFQKGDIAEGYSVSREKKESFPLTVTSAQKNPTAFYLCASSIGPGPRTDTQYFGPGTRLTVL.

This clone was observed a single time. This sequence joins TRBV5-4 and TRBJ2-1; 12 bases fit TRBD2. V gave up 0 bases and J gave up 5 bases; unmatched junction bases: 6. The CDR3 spans 17 residues. Per germline, CDR1 SGHNT and CDR2 YYREEE (reference sequence). The chain's CDR3 is CASSLVPGLAGNNEQFF. DNA of the CDR3: TGTGCCAGCAGCTTGGTCCCGGGACTAGCGGGCAACAATGAGCAGTTCTTC. The full variable domain, rest sourced from reference TRBV5-4 and TRBJ2-1, is ETGVTQSPTHLIKTRGQQVTLRCSSQSGHNTVSWYQQALGQGPQFIFQYYREEENGRGNFPPRFSGLQFPNYSSELNVNALELDDSALYLCASSLVPGLAGNNEQFFGPGTRLTVL.

The chain employs TRBV10-3 and TRBJ2-7, with TRBD2 identical over 7 bases. V was pared by 4 bases and J by 6 bases, with 6 bases of the junction left unmatched. CDR1 is ENHRY and CDR2 is SYGVKD in the germline V gene. The CDR3 loop spans 13 amino acids. CDR3 in amino acids: CAISGSGESEQYF. In DNA form, the CDR3 reads TGTGCCATCAGTGGGAGCGGGGAGAGCGAGCAGTACTTC.

V gene TRBV19 combines with J gene TRBJ2-5; maybe TRBD2 (5 bases). V was pared by 6 bases and J by 1 base, with 18 bases between. The germline V gene has CDR1 LNHDA and CDR2 SQIVND (reference sequence). This CDR3 comprises 16 residues. The CDR3 region has the DNA TGTGCCAGTAGACCTGGAGGAACCCGCTTCCAAGAGACCCAGTACTTC. This encodes CASRPGGTRFQETQYF.

The genes are TRBV6-5 and TRBJ1-6, with 7 positions matching TRBD1. J gave up 9 bases and V 8 bases, and 13 bases lay outside the gene matches. The V gene's germline CDR1 is MNHEY and CDR2 SVGAGI. The CDR3 is made up of 15 amino acids. CDR3 amino acids: CASRGGQLWGSPLHF. The CDR3 DNA reads as TGTGCCAGCCGGGGGGGACAGCTCTGGGGTTCACCCCTCCACTTT.

The chain combines TRBV24-1 with TRBJ2-2, with D uncertain. The CDR3 is 17 residues long. CDR1 is KGHDR and CDR2 is SFDVKD in the germline V gene. V was shortened by 2 bases and J by 2 bases, with 14 bases between the two germline ends. CDR3 sequence: CATSDSGRHRNTGELFF. The CDR3 DNA reads as TGTGCCACCAGTGATTCCGGTCGCCACAGAAACACCGGGGAGCTGTTTTTT.

The chain recombines TRBV7-9 with TRBJ2-7; maybe TRBD2 (5 bases). With 7 bases removed from V and 1 base from J, the gap between germline ends came to 11 bases. CDR3 length: 13 residues. Germline V gene sequence: CDR1 SEHNR, CDR2 FQNEAQ (reference sequence). The CDR3 reads CASNRGMSYEQYF. In DNA, the CDR3 is TGTGCCAGCAACCGGGGAATGTCCTACGAGCAGTACTTC. Full variable domain (missing parts from reference TRBV7-9 and TRBJ2-7): DTGVSQNPRHKITKRGQNVTFRCDPISEHNRLYWYRQTLGQGPEFLTYFQNEAQLEKSRLLSDRFSAERPKGSFSTLEIQRTEQGDSAMYLCASNRGMSYEQYFGPGTRLTVT.

J is TRBJ2-6 and V is TRBV19; TRBD1 might be the D (6 bases). The length of the CDR3 is 17 residues. V lost 6 bases and J 1 base, leaving 16 bases between the germline ends. Germline CDR1 LNHDA, CDR2 SQIVND (reference sequence). The CDR3: CASRKTGSTSGANVLTF. The CDR3 nucleotides read TGTGCCAGTAGGAAGACAGGTTCGACGTCTGGGGCCAACGTCCTGACTTTC.

The chain carries TRBV27 and TRBJ1-2; 7 bases line up with TRBD1. CDR3 length: 15 residues. Germline V gives CDR1 MNHEY, CDR2 SMNVEV (reference sequence). The V and J ends lost 6 bases and 7 bases, in that order; junction bases with no gene match: 14. In nucleotides, the CDR3 is TGTGCCAGCAGGGGGGACGGACGATCAGGGGGTGGCTACACCTTC. Its translation is CASRGDGRSGGGYTF.

J is TRBJ1-2 and V is TRBV18, with 9 bases matching TRBD1. Germline values: CDR1 KGHSH, CDR2 LQKENI. The CDR3 is 14 residues long. Losses at the gene ends were 2 bases for V and 4 bases for J; bases not matched to a gene: 2. The CDR3 DNA reads as TGTGCCAGCTCACCATCGGGACAGGGCTATGGCTACACCTTC. This codes for CASSPSGQGYGYTF.

This clone was seen just once. This chain links TRBV6-6 with TRBJ1-5; 10 nucleotides align to TRBD1. The length of the CDR3 is 16 residues. Trimming took 6 bases from V and 3 from J; bases not matched to a gene: 8. Germline lookup yields CDR1 MNHNY and CDR2 SVGAGI (reference sequence). The CDR3: CASSPPGQGSNQPQHF. The CDR3 DNA follows: TGTGCCAGCAGCCCACCGGGACAGGGGTCCAATCAGCCCCAGCATTTT.

V and J are TRBV4-3 and TRBJ2-3; 13 bases are a match to TRBD2. CDR3 size: 19 residues. CDR1 is LGHNA and CDR2 is YSLEER in the germline V gene. The V gene end was trimmed by 3 bases and the J gene end by 4 bases; junction bases not matched to a gene: 13. Here the CDR3 reads CASSQTHSPGLAGSDTQYF. The DNA of the CDR3 is TGCGCCAGCAGCCAGACACATTCCCCGGGACTAGCGGGATCAGATACGCAGTATTTT.

J is TRBJ2-2 and V is TRBV9, with 7 bases that match TRBD2. J gave up 4 bases and V 0 bases, and 3 bases lay outside the gene matches. The CDR3 extends over 15 amino acids. In germline, CDR1 is SGDLS, CDR2 YYNGEE. The CDR3 DNA reads as TGTGCCAGCAGCGTAGCGGCGGGAGCCACCGGGGAGCTGTTTTTT. It encodes CASSVAAGATGELFF.

This chain joins TRBV4-2 and TRBJ1-6, with unresolved D. The V gene's germline CDR1 is LGHNA and CDR2 YNFKEQ. Trimming left V 3 bases short and J 4 bases short, with 7 bases between. This CDR3 region has 14 residues. This chain's CDR3 is CASSHDSYNSPLHF. CDR3 nucleotides: TGTGCCAGCAGCCATGACTCATATAATTCACCCCTCCACTTT.

This chain joins TRBV5-6 and TRBJ2-5; D is uncertain. Germline values: CDR1 SGHDT, CDR2 YYEEEE. Trimming stripped 2 bases from V and 1 base from J, with 12 bases between. The length of the CDR3 is 15 residues. The CDR3 DNA reads TGTGCCAGCAGCTTACTGGTCTCCCCCCAAGAGACCCAGTACTTC. This codes for CASSLLVSPQETQYF.

The CDR3 loop reads CASSRGWAEKLFF. The CDR3 nucleotides are TGTGCCAGCAGCCGAGGGTGGGCTGAAAAACTGTTTTTT. The rearrangement joins TRBV3-1 (or the pseudogene TRBV3-2) to TRBJ1-4; no definite D call. The germline V gene has CDR1 LGHDT and CDR2 YNNKEL (reference sequence). This CDR3 contains 13 residues. The V end lost 4 bases, the J end lost 7 bases, and 10 bases lay between the germline ends.

This clone was counted a single time. The chain uses TRBV15 and TRBJ1-3, with TRBD1 matching over 7 bases. The CDR3 is 18 residues long. Germline CDR1 and CDR2: LNHNV and YYDKDF (reference sequence). With V trimmed by 0 bases and J by 0 bases, 8 bases remained unmatched. The CDR3 nucleotides are TGTGCCACCAGCAGAGACATTCAGGGGGGCCACTCTGGAAACACCATATATTTT. Its translation: CATSRDIQGGHSGNTIYF. Together with reference TRBV15 and TRBJ1-3, the CDR3 gives the full variable domain: DAMVIQNPRYQVTQFGKPVTLSCSQTLNHNVMYWYQQKSSQAPKLLFHYYDKDFNNEADTPDNFQSRRPNTSFCFLDIRSPGLGDTAMYLCATSRDIQGGHSGNTIYFGEGSWLTVV.

The V and J genes are TRBV5-5 and TRBJ2-5, with 9 bases matching TRBD1. This CDR3 region has 15 residues. Per germline, CDR1 SGHKS and CDR2 YYEKEE (reference sequence). The V gene end was trimmed by 0 bases and the J gene end by 2 bases; junction bases not matched to a gene: 2. The CDR3 bases are TGTGCCAGCAGCTTGGGACAGGGGGGACAAGAGACCCAGTACTTC. Translating gives CASSLGQGGQETQYF. Full variable domain (rest looked up from reference TRBV5-5 and TRBJ2-5): DAGVTQSPTHLIKTRGQQVTLRCSPISGHKSVSWYQQVLGQGPQFIFQYYEKEERGRGNFPDRFSARQFPNYSSELNVNALLLGDSALYLCASSLGQGGQETQYFGPGTRLLVL.

The V call is TRBV4-1, the J call TRBJ2-5, with a weak D call TRBD1 (5 bases). This CDR3 has 14 amino acids. Germline CDR1 reads MGHRA; CDR2 reads YSYEKL. V dropped 1 base and J dropped 5 bases, with 11 bases sitting between them. The CDR3 protein is CASSQVPGMETQYF. The CDR3 DNA reads as TGCGCCAGCAGCCAAGTACCAGGGATGGAGACCCAGTACTTC.

The chain couples TRBV12-3 or TRBV12-4 to TRBJ1-1; a possible D gene is TRBD1 (5 bases). V was shortened by 5 bases and J by 1 base, with 8 bases between the two germline ends. The CDR3 contains 13 residues. In nucleotides, the CDR3 is TGTGCCAGCAGTGCGGGGCCGAACACTGAAGCTTTCTTT. It yields the protein CASSAGPNTEAFF.

V and J are TRBV18 and TRBJ1-1; maybe TRBD1 (6 bases). Looked up from germline, CDR1 is KGHSH and CDR2 is LQKENI. The CDR3 runs to 14 residues. V gave up 6 bases and J gave up 2 bases, with 13 bases separating them. The CDR3 here is CASSTGGANTEAFF. The CDR3 bases are TGTGCCAGCTCGACCGGGGGGGCTAACACTGAAGCTTTCTTT.

J is TRBJ2-3 and V is TRBV5-1, with 8 bases identical to TRBD1. J gave up 5 bases and V 0 bases, and 8 bases lay outside the gene matches. Germline-derived CDR1 and CDR2 are SGHRS and YFSETQ. This CDR3 region has 16 residues. The CDR3 coding sequence is TGCGCCAGCAGCTTGGGGGCAGGGGGCGTGGGAGATACGCAGTATTTT. Its protein product is CASSLGAGGVGDTQYF.

V is TRBV7-8 and J is TRBJ2-5; TRBD2 matches 12 bases. V was pared by 0 bases and J by 5 bases, with 10 bases of the junction left unmatched. The germline V gene encodes CDR1 SGHVS and CDR2 FQNEAQ. This CDR3 region has 18 residues. The CDR3 sequence: CASSLALVLAGGGETQYF. For the CDR3, the DNA is TGTGCCAGCAGCTTAGCGCTGGTACTAGCGGGGGGCGGGGAGACCCAGTACTTC.

The V call is TRBV7-3, the J call TRBJ2-2; D gene uncertain. Germline V CDR1 and CDR2: SGHTA, FQGTGA. V was clipped by 0 bases and J by 7 bases, with 15 bases between them. There are 16 residues in the CDR3. In DNA form, the CDR3 reads TGTGCCAGCAGCTTAACTCCGTCCTTATCGGGCGGGGAGCTGTTTTTT. Translating it yields CASSLTPSLSGGELFF.

There are a few counts of this clone. The chain recombines TRBV10-2 with TRBJ2-7, with 7 positions matching TRBD2. The CDR3 length is 13 residues. V shed 8 bases and J 1 base; nucleotides not matched to a gene: 5. Germline V lookup: CDR1 WSHSY, CDR2 SAAADI. This CDR3 reads CASRLGGSYEQYF. The CDR3 bases are TGCGCCAGCCGACTGGGGGGGTCCTACGAGCAGTACTTC.

V is TRBV29-1 and J is TRBJ1-1; D is undetermined. The CDR3 runs 14 residues. Germline values: CDR1 SQVTM, CDR2 ANQGSEA. V gave up 7 bases and J gave up 4 bases, with 19 bases separating them. The CDR3 protein is CSADGRAPGTEAFF. The CDR3 nucleotides are TGCAGCGCCGATGGGCGGGCGCCGGGCACTGAAGCTTTCTTT.

This chain links TRBV12-3 or TRBV12-4 with TRBJ2-1, with no clear D. The CDR3 has 13 amino acids. V lost 1 base and J 7 bases, leaving 8 bases between the germline ends. CDR3 amino acids: CASSLGPRNEQFF. CDR3 bases: TGTGCCAGCAGTTTAGGGCCGAGGAATGAGCAGTTCTTC.

V is TRBV5-1 and J is TRBJ2-7; a weak D match, TRBD2 (6 bases). The germline V and J ends were trimmed by 7 bases and 5 bases, with 19 bases remaining between them. This CDR3 contains 14 residues. Germline V gene lookup returns CDR1 SGHRS and CDR2 YFSETQ. CDR3 region: CASRRGLSQNEQYF. Written as DNA, the CDR3 is TGCGCCAGCCGGCGGGGCCTTTCGCAGAACGAGCAGTACTTC. Looking up the rest from reference TRBV5-1 and TRBJ2-7 gives the full variable domain: KAGVTQTPRYLIKTRGQQVTLSCSPISGHRSVSWYQQTPGQGLQFLFEYFSETQRNKGNFPGRFSGRQFSNSRSEMNVSTLELGDSALYLCASRRGLSQNEQYFGPGTRLTVT.

The table lists this clone with a few counts. This chain links TRBV3-1 (or the pseudogene TRBV3-2) with TRBJ2-1, with D perhaps TRBD1 (10 bases). This CDR3 is 21 amino acids long. V lost 2 bases and J lost 4, with 30 bases in between. Germline CDR1 reads LGHDT; CDR2 reads YNNKEL (reference sequence). The CDR3 DNA reads TGTGCCAGCAGCCAACCGGGACAGGGGCCTGGAGCGGGAGGTTGGTACAATGAGCAGTTCTTC. Translating gives CASSQPGQGPGAGGWYNEQFF.

V is TRBV2 and J is TRBJ2-7; tentatively, D is TRBD1 (6 bases). The ends were cut back, 3 bases at V and 0 bases at J, with 12 bases in the middle. Germline-derived CDR1 and CDR2 are SNHLY and FYNNEI. This CDR3 comprises 15 residues. This CDR3 is CASSDIWTASYEQYF. The CDR3 bases are TGTGCCAGCAGTGATATCTGGACAGCCTCCTACGAGCAGTACTTC.

V and J are TRBV28 and TRBJ1-2; 9 bases are a match to TRBD1. This CDR3 contains 14 residues. V lost 5 bases and J lost 8; bases outside the gene matches: 9. The germline V gene has CDR1 MDHEN and CDR2 SYDVKM. Here the CDR3 reads CASSPGQGRGGYTF. The CDR3 nucleotides are TGTGCCAGCAGTCCTGGACAGGGGAGAGGCGGCTACACCTTC.